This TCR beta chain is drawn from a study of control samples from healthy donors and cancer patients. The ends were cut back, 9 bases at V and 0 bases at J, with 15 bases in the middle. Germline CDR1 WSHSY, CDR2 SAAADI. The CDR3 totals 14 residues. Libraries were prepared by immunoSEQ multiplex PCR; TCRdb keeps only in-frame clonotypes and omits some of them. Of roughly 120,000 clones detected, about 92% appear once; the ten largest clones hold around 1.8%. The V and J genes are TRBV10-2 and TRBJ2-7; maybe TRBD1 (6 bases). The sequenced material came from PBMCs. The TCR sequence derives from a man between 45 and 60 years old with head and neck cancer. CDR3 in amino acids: CASTGLEGSYEQYF. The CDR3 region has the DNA TGCGCCAGTACAGGGTTAGAGGGCTCCTACGAGCAGTACTTC.